This T cell receptor (beta chain) was captured by sequencing in a study of T-cell reconstitution after alpha-beta-depleted transplantation in children. Trimming took off 5 bases at V and 0 bases at J, with 8 bases between the two ends. This CDR3 has 14 amino acids. Germline loops: CDR1 SGHTA, CDR2 FQGNSA. This clonotype has a count of ten or more. The library targeted TCRbeta and was prepared with unique molecular identifiers. TCRdb reprocessed the PCR reads via MiXCR and lists one record per CDR3 protein. The repertoire consists of about 240,000 distinct CDR3 sequences, with around 11% occurring once and the leading ten covering roughly 2.6%.

The chain couples TRBV7-2 to TRBJ1-5; no clear D. The TCR comes from a human donor who donated a stem cell graft to a child with acute lymphoblastic leukemia. The sample in question was PBMCs from the stem cell graft donor, obtained from the stem cell graft. The CDR3 sequence is CASSQTSSNQPQHF. For the CDR3, the DNA is TGTGCCAGCAGCCAAACAAGTAGCAATCAGCCCCAGCATTTT. Variable domain in full (rest from reference TRBV7-2 and TRBJ1-5): GAGVSQSPSNKVTEKGKDVELRCDPISGHTALYWYRQSLGQGLEFLIYFQGNSAPDKSGLPSDRFSAERTGGSVSTLTIQRTQQEDSAVYLCASSQTSSNQPQHFGDGTRLSIL.